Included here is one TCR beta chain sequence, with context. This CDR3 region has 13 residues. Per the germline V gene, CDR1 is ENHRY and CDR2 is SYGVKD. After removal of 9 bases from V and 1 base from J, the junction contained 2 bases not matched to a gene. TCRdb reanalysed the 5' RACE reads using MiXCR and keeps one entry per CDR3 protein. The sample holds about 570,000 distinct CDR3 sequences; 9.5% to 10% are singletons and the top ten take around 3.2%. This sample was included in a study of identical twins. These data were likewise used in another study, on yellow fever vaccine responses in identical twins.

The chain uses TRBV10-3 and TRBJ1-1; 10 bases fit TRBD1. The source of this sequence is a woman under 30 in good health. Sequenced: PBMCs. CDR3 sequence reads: CAMGDRGNTEAFF. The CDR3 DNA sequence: TGTGCCATGGGGGACAGGGGGAACACTGAAGCTTTCTTT.